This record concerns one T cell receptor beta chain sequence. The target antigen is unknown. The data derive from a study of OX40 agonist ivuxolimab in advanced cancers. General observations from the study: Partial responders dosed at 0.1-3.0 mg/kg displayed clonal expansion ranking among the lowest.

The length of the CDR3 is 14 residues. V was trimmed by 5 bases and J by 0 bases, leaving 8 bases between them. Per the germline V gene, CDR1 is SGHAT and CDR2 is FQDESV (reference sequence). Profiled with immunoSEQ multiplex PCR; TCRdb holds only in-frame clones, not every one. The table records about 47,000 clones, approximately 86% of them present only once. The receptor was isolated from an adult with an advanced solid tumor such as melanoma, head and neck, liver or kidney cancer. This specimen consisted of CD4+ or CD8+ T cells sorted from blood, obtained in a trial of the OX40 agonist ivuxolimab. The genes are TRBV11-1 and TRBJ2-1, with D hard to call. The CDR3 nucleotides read TGTGCCAGCAGCCTAAAGGACTCCTACAATGAGCAGTTCTTC. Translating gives CASSLKDSYNEQFF. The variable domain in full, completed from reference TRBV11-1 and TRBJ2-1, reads EAEVAQSPRYKITEKSQAVAFWCDPISGHATLYWYRQILGQGPELLVQFQDESVVDDSQLPKDRFSAERLKGVDSTLKIQPAELGDSAMYLCASSLKDSYNEQFFGPGTRLTVL.